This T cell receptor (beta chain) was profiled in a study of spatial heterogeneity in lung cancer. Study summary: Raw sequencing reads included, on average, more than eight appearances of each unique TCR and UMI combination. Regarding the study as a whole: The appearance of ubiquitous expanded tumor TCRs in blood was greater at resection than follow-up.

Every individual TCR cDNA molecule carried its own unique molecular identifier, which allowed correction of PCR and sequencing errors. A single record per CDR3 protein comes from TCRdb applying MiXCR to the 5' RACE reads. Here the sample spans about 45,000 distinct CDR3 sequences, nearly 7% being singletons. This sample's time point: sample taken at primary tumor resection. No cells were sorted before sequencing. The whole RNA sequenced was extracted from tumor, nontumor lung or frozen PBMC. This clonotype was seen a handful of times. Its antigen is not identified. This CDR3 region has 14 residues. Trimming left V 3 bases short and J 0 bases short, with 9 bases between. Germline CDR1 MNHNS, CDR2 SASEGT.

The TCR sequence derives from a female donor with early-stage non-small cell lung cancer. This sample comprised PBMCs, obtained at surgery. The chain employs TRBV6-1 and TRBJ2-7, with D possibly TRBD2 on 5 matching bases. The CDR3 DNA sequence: TGTGCCAGCAGTGACGGAGGCAGCTCCTACGAGCAGTACTTC. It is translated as CASSDGGSSYEQYF.